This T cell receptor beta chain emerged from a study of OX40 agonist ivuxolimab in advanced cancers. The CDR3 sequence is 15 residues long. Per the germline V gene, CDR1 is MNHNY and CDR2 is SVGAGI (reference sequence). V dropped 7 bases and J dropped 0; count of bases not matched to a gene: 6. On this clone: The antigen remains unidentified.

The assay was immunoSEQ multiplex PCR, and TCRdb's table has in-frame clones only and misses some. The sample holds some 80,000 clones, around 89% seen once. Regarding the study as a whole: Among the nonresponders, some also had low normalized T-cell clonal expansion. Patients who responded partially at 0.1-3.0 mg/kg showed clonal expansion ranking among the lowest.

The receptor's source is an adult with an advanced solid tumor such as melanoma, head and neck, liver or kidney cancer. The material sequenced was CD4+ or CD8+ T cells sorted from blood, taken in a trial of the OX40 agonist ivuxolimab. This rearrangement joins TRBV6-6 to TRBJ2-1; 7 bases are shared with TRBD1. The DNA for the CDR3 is TGTGCCAGCACCCCGGGACAGAGCTCCTACAATGAGCAGTTCTTC. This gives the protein CASTPGQSSYNEQFF.